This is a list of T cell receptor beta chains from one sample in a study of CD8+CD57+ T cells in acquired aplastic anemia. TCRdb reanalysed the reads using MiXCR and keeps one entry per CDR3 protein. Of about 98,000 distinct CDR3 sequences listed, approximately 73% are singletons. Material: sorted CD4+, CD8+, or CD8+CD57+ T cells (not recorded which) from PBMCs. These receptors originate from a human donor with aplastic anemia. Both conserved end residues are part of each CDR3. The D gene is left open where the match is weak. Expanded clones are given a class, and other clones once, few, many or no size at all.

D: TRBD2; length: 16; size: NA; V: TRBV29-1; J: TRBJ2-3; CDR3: CSVGRWSGGLTDTQYF; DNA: TGCAGCGTTGGCCGTTGGTCGGGGGGGCTCACAGATACGCAGTATTTT
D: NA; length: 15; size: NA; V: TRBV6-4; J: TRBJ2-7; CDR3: CASSEEGASNYEQYF; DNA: TGTGCCAGCAGTGAGGAGGGGGCATCTAACTACGAGCAGTACTTC
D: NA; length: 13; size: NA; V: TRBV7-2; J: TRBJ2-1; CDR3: CASQQGPPNEQFF; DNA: TGTGCCAGCCAGCAGGGGCCTCCCAATGAGCAGTTCTTC
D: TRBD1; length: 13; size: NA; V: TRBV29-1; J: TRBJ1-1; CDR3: CSVGRGLNTEAFF; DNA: TGCAGCGTAGGGAGGGGGCTGAACACTGAAGCTTTCTTT
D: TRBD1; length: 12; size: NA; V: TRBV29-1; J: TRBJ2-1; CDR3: CSVDRQGDEQFF; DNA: TGCAGCGTTGATCGACAGGGGGACGAGCAGTTCTTC
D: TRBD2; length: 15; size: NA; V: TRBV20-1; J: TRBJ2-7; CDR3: CSANNLAGGSYEQYF; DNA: TGCAGTGCGAATAATCTAGCGGGGGGATCCTACGAGCAGTACTTC
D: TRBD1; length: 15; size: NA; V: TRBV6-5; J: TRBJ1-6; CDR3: CASSWTGQGNSPLHF; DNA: TGTGCCAGCAGTTGGACGGGACAGGGGAATTCACCCCTCCACTTT
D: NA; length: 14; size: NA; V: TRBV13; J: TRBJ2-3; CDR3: CASSLGLDTDTQYF; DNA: TGTGCCAGCAGCTTAGGACTGGACACAGATACGCAGTATTTT
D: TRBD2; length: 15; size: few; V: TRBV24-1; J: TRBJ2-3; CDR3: CATSDPGLAGDTQYF; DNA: TGTGCCACCAGTGACCCTGGACTAGCGGGAGATACGCAGTATTTT
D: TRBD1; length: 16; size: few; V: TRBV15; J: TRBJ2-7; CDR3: CATSSSVGDSSYEQYF; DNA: TGTGCCACCAGCAGTAGTGTGGGGGACAGCTCCTACGAGCAGTACTTC
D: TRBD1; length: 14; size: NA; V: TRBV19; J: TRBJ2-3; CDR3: CASRYTGGTDTQYF; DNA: TGTGCCAGTAGGTACACAGGGGGCACAGATACGCAGTATTTT
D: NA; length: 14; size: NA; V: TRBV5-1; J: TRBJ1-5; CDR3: CASSPGHQNQPQHF; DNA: TGCGCCAGCAGCCCGGGACACCAGAATCAGCCCCAGCATTTT
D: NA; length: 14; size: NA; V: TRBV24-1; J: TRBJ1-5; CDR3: CATSDAGRIQPQHF; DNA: TGTGCCACCAGTGACGCCGGACGGATTCAGCCCCAGCATTTT
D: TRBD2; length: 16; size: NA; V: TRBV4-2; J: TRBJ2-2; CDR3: CASSWTSGRQSGELFF; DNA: TGTGCCAGCAGCTGGACTAGCGGGAGGCAATCCGGGGAGCTGTTTTTT
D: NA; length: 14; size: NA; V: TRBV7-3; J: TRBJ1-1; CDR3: CASSKSQGGTEAFF; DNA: TGTGCCAGCAGCAAAAGCCAGGGAGGTACTGAAGCTTTCTTT
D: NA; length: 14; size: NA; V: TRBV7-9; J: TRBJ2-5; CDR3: CASSLDGAYVTQYF; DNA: TGTGCCAGCAGCTTAGATGGGGCATACGTGACCCAGTACTTC
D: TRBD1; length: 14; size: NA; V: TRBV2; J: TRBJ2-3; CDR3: CASSLTGGTDTQYF; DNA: TGTGCCAGCAGCCTGACAGGGGGCACAGATACGCAGTATTTT
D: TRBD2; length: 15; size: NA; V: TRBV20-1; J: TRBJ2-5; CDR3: CSATSGGLEQETQYF; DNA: TGCAGTGCTACTAGCGGGGGACTCGAACAAGAGACCCAGTACTTC
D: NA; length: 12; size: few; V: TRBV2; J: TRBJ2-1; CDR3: CASSTDSPGQFF; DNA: TGTGCCAGCAGTACCGACAGCCCGGGGCAGTTCTTC
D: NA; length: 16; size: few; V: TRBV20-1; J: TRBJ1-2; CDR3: CSARDRGRALNYGYTF; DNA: TGCAGTGCTAGAGATAGGGGCAGGGCTCTTAACTATGGCTACACCTTC
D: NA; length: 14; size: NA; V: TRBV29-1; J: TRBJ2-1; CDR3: CSVEGSPLGNEQFF; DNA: TGCAGCGTTGAGGGCAGCCCGTTGGGCAATGAGCAGTTCTTC
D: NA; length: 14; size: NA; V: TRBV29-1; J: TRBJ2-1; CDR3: CSVTRRTHYNEQFF; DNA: TGCAGCGTGACGAGAAGGACCCACTACAATGAGCAGTTCTTC
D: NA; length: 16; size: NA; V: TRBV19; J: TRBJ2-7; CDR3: CASSRTGARGTYEQYF; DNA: TGTGCCAGTAGTAGGACCGGGGCAAGAGGGACCTACGAGCAGTACTTC
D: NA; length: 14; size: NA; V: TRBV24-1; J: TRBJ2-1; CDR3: CATSGRDRNNEQFF; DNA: TGTGCCACCAGTGGCCGGGACCGAAACAATGAGCAGTTCTTC
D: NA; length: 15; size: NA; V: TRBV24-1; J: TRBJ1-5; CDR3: CATSDSQAYNQPQHF; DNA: TGTGCCACCAGTGATTCCCAGGCGTACAATCAGCCCCAGCATTTT
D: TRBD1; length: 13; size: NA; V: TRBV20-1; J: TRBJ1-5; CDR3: CSARRQGGQPQHF; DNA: TGCAGTGCTAGACGACAGGGCGGGCAGCCCCAGCATTTT
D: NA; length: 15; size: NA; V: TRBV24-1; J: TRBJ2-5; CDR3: CATSDPTGLGETQYF; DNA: TGTGCCACCAGTGATCCCACAGGCCTAGGGGAGACCCAGTACTTC
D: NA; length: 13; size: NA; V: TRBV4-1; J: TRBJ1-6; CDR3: CASSQLRSSPLHF; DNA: TGCGCCAGCAGCCAACTTAGAAGTTCACCCCTCCACTTT
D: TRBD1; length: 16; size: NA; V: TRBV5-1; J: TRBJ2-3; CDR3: CASSRNTGVVTDTQYF; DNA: TGCGCCAGCAGCCGTAATACAGGGGTGGTCACAGATACGCAGTATTTT
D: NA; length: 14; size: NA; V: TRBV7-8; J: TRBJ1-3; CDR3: CASGFGGAADTIYF; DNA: TGTGCCAGCGGCTTTGGGGGAGCTGCCGACACCATATATTTT
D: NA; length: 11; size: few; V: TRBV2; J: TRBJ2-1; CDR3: CAGRGSYEQFF; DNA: TGTGCCGGCAGGGGCTCCTACGAGCAGTTCTTC
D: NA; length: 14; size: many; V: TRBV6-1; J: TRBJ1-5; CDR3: CASSEGEENQPQHF; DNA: TGTGCCAGCAGTGAGGGAGAGGAGAATCAGCCCCAGCATTTT
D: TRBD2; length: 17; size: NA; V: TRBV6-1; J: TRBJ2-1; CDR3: CASTPHSGGVPYNEQFF; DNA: TGTGCCAGCACCCCACATAGCGGGGGGGTCCCCTACAATGAGCAGTTCTTC
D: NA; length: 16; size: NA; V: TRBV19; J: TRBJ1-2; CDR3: CASSGQGTSANYGYTF; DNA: TGTGCCAGTAGTGGCCAGGGGACGTCAGCTAACTATGGCTACACCTTC
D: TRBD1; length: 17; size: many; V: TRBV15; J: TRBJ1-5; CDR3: CATSRERDRSSNQPQHF; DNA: TGTGCCACCAGCAGGGAAAGGGACAGGAGTAGCAATCAGCCCCAGCATTTT
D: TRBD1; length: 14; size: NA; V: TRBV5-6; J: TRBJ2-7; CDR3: CASSLGDRDDEQYF; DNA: TGTGCCAGCAGCTTGGGGGACAGGGACGACGAGCAGTACTTC
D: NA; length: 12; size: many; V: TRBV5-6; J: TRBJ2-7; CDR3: CASSMSSYEQYF; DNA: TGTGCCAGCAGCATGAGCTCCTACGAGCAGTACTTC
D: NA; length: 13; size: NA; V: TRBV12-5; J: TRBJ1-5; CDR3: CASAVRGSQPQHF; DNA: TGTGCTAGTGCCGTACGGGGATCTCAGCCCCAGCATTTT
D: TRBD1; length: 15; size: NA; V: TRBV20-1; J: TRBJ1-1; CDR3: CSARAQGQVITEAFF; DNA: TGCAGTGCTAGAGCCCAGGGACAGGTCATCACTGAAGCTTTCTTT
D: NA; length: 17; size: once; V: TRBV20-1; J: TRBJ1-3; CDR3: CSARLASRRLSGNTIYF; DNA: TGCAGTGCTAGATTAGCGTCCCGGAGACTCTCTGGAAACACCATATATTTT
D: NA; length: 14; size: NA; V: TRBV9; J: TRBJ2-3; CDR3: CASSVASPTDTQYF; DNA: TGTGCCAGCAGCGTAGCAAGCCCCACAGATACGCAGTATTTT
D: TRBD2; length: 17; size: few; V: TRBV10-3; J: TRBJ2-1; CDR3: CAISEFDLAGANNEQFF; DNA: TGTGCCATCAGTGAGTTTGATCTAGCGGGAGCGAACAATGAGCAGTTCTTC
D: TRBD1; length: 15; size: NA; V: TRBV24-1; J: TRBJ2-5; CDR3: CATSDPGQGQETQYF; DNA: TGTGCCACCAGTGACCCCGGACAGGGACAAGAGACCCAGTACTTC
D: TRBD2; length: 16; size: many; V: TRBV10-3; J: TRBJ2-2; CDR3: CAINPQRGANTGELFF; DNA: TGTGCCATCAACCCCCAGCGGGGGGCGAACACCGGGGAGCTGTTTTTT
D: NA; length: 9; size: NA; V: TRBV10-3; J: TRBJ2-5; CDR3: CAISDPQYF; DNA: TGTGCCATCAGTGATCCCCAGTACTTC
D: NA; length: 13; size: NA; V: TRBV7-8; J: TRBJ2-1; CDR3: CASSAHLNNEQFF; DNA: TGTGCCAGCAGCGCACACCTGAACAATGAGCAGTTCTTC
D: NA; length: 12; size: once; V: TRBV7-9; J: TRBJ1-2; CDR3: CASSLGLYGYTF; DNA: TGTGCCAGCAGCCTAGGGCTCTATGGCTACACCTTC
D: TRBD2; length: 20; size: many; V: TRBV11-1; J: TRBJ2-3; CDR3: CASSLVLAGDPRLPADTQYF; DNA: TGTGCCAGCAGCTTAGTACTAGCGGGGGACCCACGGCTACCAGCAGATACGCAGTATTTT
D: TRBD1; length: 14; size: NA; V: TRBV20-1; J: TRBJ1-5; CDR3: CSAQDRGLNQPQHF; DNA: TGCAGTGCTCAAGACAGGGGGCTTAATCAGCCCCAGCATTTT
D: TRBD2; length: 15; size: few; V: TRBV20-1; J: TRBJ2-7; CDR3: CSARGDSGSGYEQYF; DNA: TGCAGTGCTAGAGGGGATAGCGGGAGTGGGTACGAGCAGTACTTC
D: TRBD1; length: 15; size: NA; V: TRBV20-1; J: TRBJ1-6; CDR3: CSATDRTGLNSPLHF; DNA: TGCAGTGCTACCGACCGGACAGGGCTTAATTCACCCCTCCACTTT
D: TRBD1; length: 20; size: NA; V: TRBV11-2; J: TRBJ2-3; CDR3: CASSLEYRTGDREVTDTQYF; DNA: TGTGCCAGCAGCTTAGAGTATCGGACAGGGGACCGCGAAGTCACAGATACGCAGTATTTT
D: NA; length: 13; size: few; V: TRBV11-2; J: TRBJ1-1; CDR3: CASSWDKNTEAFF; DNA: TGTGCCAGCAGCTGGGACAAGAACACTGAAGCTTTCTTT
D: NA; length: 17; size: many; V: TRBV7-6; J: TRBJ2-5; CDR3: CASSLAQAGAYGETQYF; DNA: TGTGCCAGCAGCTTAGCCCAGGCAGGGGCATACGGAGAGACCCAGTACTTC
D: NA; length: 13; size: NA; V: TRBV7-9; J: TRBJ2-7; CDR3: CASSSPGTYEQYF; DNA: TGTGCCAGCAGCTCTCCGGGGACCTACGAGCAGTACTTC